This T cell receptor beta chain was captured by sequencing in a study of T-cell memory formation after mild COVID-19. V lost 6 bases and J lost 6, with 20 bases in between. Germline CDR1 reads LGHDT; CDR2 reads YNNKEL (reference sequence). The CDR3 contains 15 residues. This clonotype was counted a few times. Sample barcodes and UMIs were carried by the TCR alpha and TCR beta cDNA libraries that 5'RACE generated with constant-segment primers. TCRdb re-called the 5' RACE reads through MiXCR, storing one row per CDR3 protein. The table lists around 300,000 distinct CDR3 sequences, 8.2% of them singletons.

The sequenced sample consisted of PBMCs or a T cell subset sorted from them (not recorded which). The chain has TRBV3-1 and TRBJ1-1; a weak D match, TRBD1 (5 bases). The receptor was isolated from a man in his late teens or twenties who had mild COVID-19 (a few samples of this study predate the infection). Cell type and time point are not known. The CDR3 spells CASSQTQGFVAEAFF. As DNA, the CDR3 is TGTGCCAGCAGTCAAACGCAGGGCTTTGTAGCTGAAGCTTTCTTT.